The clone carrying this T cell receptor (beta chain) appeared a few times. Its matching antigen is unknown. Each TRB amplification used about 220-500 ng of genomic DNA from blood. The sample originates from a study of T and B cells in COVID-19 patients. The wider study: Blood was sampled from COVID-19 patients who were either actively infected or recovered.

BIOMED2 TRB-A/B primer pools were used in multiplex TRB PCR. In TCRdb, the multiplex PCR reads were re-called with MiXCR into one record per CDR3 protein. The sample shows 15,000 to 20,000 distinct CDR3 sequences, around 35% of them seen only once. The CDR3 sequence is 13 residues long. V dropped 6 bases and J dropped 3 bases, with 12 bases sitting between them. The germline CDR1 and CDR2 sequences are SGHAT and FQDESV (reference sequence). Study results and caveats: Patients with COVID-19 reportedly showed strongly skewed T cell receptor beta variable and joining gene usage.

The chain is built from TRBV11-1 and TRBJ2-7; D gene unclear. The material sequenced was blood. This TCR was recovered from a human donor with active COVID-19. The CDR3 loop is CASRYTAGYEQYF. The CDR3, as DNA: TGTGCCAGCAGATATACAGCCGGCTACGAGCAGTACTTC.